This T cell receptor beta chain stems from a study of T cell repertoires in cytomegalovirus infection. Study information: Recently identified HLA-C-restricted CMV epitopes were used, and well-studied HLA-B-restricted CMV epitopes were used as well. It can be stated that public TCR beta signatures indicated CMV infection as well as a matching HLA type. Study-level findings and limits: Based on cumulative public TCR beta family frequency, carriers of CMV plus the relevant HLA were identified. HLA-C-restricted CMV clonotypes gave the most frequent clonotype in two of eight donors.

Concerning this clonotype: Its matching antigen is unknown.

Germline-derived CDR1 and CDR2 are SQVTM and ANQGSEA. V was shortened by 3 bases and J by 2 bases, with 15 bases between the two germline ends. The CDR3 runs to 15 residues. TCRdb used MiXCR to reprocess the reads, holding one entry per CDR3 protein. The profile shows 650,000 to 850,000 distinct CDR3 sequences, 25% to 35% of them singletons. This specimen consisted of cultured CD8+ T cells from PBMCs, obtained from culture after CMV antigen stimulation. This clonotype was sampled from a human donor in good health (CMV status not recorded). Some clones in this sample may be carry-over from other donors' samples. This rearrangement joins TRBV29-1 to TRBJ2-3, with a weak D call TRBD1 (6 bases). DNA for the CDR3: TGCAGCGTTGACCTTGAAAGGGACAACACAGATACGCAGTATTTT. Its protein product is CSVDLERDNTDTQYF.